The clone carrying this T cell receptor (beta chain) was detected many times. Its antigen remains unidentified. Germline-derived CDR1 and CDR2 are SQVTM and ANQGSEA. The V gene lost 5 bases and the J gene lost 2 bases, with 10 bases spanning the gap. This CDR3 is built from 12 residues. The data belong to a study of blood T cells in healthy people across ages. Every donor gave roughly 9.2 milliliters of peripheral blood. A J-beta primer mix and a sample-barcoded 5' primer were used in a second PCR of about 7 to 12 cycles. TCRdb redid the calling of the 5' RACE reads with MiXCR, one entry per CDR3 protein. The table has hundreds of thousands of distinct CDR3 sequences, 25% to 30% seen once. The study's findings and limits: A greater number of naive CD4+ cells and higher diversity distinguished long-lived donors from aged donors.

V and J are TRBV29-1 and TRBJ2-7; TRBD1 is a possible D gene (5 bases). Source material: blood. This clonotype originated in a woman between 70 and 85 years old in good health. The DNA for the CDR3 is TGCAGCGTTTCCGACAGCACCTACGAGCAGTACTTC. It yields the protein CSVSDSTYEQYF.